This T cell receptor beta chain was retrieved from a study of T-cell memory formation after mild COVID-19. Across the whole study: TCR clusters mostly belonged to single donors.

CDR1 and CDR2 from the germline V gene are SGHRS and YFSETQ. J was trimmed by 3 bases and V by 4 bases; bases with no gene match: 11. The CDR3 extends over 16 amino acids. TCRdb called the 5' RACE reads again in MiXCR, with one record for every CDR3 protein. Of around 410,000 distinct CDR3 sequences in the sample, less than 25% were seen once. This rearrangement joins TRBV5-1 to TRBJ1-1, with TRBD1 matching over 8 bases. This sequence originates from an adult woman who had mild COVID-19 (a few samples of this study predate the infection). Cell type and time point are not known. The source material was PBMCs or a T cell subset sorted from them (not recorded which). CDR3 in amino acids: CASSARTGYGYTEAFF. CDR3 DNA sequence: TGCGCCAGCAGCGCCAGGACAGGGTACGGGTACACTGAAGCTTTCTTT. The full variable domain, completed using reference TRBV5-1 and TRBJ1-1, is KAGVTQTPRYLIKTRGQQVTLSCSPISGHRSVSWYQQTPGQGLQFLFEYFSETQRNKGNFPGRFSGRQFSNSRSEMNVSTLELGDSALYLCASSARTGYGYTEAFFGQGTRLTVV.